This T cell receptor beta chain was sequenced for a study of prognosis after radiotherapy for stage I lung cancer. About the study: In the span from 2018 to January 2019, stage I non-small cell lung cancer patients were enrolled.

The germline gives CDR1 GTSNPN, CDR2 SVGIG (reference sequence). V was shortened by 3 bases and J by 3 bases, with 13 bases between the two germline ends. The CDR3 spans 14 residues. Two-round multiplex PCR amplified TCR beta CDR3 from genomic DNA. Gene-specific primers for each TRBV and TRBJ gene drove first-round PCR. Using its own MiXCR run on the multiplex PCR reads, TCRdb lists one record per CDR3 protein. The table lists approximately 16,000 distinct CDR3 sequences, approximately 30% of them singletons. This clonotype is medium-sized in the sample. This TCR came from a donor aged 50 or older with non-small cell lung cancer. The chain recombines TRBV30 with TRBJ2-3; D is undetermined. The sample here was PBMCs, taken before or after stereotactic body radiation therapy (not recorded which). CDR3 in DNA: TGTGCCTGGAGCCCGCACAGTGGAACAGATACGCAGTATTTT. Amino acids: CAWSPHSGTDTQYF. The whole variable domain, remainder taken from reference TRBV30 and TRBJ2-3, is SQTIHQWPATLVQPVGSPLSLECTVEGTSNPNLYWYRQAAGRGLQLLFYSVGIGQISSEVPQNLSASRPQDRQFILSSKKLLLSDSGFYLCAWSPHSGTDTQYFGPGTRLTVL.